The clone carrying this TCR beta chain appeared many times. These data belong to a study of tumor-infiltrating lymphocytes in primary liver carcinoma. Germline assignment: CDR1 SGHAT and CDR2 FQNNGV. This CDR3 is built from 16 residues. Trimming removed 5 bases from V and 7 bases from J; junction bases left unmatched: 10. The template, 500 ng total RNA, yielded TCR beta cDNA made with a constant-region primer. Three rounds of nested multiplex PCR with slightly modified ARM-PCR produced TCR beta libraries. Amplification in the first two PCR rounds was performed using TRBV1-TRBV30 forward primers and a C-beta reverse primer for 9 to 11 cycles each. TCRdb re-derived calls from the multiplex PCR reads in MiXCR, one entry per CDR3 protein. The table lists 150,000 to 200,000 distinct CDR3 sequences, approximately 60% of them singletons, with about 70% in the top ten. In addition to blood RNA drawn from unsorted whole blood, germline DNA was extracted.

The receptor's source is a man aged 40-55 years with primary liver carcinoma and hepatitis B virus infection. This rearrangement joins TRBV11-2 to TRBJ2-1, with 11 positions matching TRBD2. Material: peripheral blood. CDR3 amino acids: CASSAELAGGRNEQFF. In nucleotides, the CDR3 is TGTGCCAGCAGCGCCGAATTAGCGGGAGGGCGGAATGAGCAGTTCTTC.